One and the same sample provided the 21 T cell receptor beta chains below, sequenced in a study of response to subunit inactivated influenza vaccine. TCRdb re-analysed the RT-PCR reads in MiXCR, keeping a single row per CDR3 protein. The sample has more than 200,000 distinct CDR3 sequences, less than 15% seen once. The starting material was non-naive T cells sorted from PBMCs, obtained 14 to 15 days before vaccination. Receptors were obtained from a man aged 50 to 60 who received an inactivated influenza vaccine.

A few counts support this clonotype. The CDR3 here is CASSIGTGNSPLHF. In nucleotides, the CDR3 is TGTGCCAGTAGTATCGGGACAGGGAATTCACCCCTCCACTTT. The V call is TRBV19, the J call TRBJ1-6; 9 positions match TRBD1. J lost 7 bases, V lost 3 bases, and 1 base had no gene match. Germline-derived CDR1 and CDR2 are LNHDA and SQIVND (reference sequence). The CDR3 sequence is 14 residues long. The full variable domain, rest sourced from reference TRBV19 and TRBJ1-6, is DGGITQSPKYLFRKEGQNVTLSCEQNLNHDAMYWYRQDPGQGLRLIYYSQIVNDFQKGDIAEGYSVSREKKESFPLTVTSAQKNPTAFYLCASSIGTGNSPLHFGNGTRLTVT.

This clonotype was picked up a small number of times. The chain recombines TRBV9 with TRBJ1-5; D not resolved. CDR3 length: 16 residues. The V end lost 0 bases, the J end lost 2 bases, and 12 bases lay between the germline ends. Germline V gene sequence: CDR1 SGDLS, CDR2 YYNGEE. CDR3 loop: CASSVGLVPGNQPQHF. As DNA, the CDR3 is TGTGCCAGCAGCGTAGGCTTAGTCCCCGGCAATCAGCCCCAGCATTTT.

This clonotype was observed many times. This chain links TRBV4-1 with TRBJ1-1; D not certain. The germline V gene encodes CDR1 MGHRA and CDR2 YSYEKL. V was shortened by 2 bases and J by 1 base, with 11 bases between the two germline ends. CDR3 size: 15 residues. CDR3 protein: CASSQHFTRNTEAFF. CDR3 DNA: TGCGCCAGCAGCCAACACTTTACAAGGAACACTGAAGCTTTCTTT.

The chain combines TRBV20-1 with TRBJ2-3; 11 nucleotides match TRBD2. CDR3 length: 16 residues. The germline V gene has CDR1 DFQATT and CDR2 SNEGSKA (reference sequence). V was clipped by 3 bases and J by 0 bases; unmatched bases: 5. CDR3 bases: TGCAGTGCTAGCCCGACTAGCGGGACTAGCACAGATACGCAGTATTTT. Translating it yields CSASPTSGTSTDTQYF.

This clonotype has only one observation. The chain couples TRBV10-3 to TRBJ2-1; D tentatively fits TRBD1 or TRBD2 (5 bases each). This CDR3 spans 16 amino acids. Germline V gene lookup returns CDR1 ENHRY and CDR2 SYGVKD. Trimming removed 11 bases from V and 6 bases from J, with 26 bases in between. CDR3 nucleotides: TGTGCCGCAGCATCGTGGGACGCCCTCGGCCGCAATGAGCAGTTCTTC. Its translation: CAAASWDALGRNEQFF.

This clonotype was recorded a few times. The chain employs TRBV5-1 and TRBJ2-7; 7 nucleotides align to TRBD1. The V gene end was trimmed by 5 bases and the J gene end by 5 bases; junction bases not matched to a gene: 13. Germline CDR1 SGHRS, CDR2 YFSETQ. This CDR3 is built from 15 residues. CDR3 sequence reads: CASSSRQGSFNEQYF. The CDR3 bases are TGCGCCAGCAGTTCACGACAGGGTTCTTTCAACGAGCAGTACTTC.

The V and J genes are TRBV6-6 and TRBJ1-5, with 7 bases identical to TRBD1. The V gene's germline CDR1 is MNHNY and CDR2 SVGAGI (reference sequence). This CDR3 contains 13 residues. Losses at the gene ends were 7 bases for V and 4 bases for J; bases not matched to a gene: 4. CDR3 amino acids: CASKQGPNQPQHF. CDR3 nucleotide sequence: TGTGCCAGCAAACAGGGGCCGAATCAGCCCCAGCATTTT.

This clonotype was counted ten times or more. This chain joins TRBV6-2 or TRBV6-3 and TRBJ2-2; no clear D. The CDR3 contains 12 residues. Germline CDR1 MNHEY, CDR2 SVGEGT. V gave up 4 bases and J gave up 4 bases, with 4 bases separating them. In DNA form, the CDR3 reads TGTGCCAGCAGTTTCTTCACCGGGGAGCTGTTTTTT. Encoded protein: CASSFFTGELFF.

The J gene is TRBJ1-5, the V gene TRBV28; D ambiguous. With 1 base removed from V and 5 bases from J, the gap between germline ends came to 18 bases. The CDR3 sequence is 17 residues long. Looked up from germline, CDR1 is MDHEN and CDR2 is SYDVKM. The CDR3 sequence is CASSLFLTPGVDQPQHF. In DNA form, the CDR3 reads TGTGCCAGCAGTTTATTTCTAACGCCCGGGGTGGATCAGCCCCAGCATTTT.

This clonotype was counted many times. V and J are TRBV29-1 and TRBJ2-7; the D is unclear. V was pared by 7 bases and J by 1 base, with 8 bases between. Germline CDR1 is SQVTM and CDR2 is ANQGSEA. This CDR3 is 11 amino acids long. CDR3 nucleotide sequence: TGCAGCGGTGCAAGTTCCTACGAGCAGTACTTC. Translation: CSGASSYEQYF.

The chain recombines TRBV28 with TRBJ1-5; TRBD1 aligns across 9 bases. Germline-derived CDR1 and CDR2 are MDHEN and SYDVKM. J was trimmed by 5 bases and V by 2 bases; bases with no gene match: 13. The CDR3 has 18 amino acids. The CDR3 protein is CASSLKPRDRVFDQPQHF. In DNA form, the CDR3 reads TGTGCCAGCAGTTTAAAGCCCCGGGACAGGGTTTTCGATCAGCCCCAGCATTTT.

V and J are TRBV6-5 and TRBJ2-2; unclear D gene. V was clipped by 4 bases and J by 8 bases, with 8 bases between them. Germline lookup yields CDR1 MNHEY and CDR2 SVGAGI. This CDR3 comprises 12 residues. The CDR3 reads CASSSLTGELFF. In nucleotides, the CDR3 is TGTGCCAGCAGTTCCCTGACGGGGGAGCTGTTTTTT.

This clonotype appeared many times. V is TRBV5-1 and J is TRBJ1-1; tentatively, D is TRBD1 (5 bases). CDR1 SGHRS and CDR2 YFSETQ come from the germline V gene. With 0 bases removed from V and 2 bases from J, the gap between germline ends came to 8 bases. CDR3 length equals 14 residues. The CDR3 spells CASSLVDRNTEAFF. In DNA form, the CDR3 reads TGCGCCAGCAGCTTGGTCGACAGAAACACTGAAGCTTTCTTT.

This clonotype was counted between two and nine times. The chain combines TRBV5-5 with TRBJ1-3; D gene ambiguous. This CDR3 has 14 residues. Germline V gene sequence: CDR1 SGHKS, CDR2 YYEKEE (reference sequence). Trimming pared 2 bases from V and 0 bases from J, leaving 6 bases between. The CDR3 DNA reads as TGTGCCAGCAGCTTAGGGTACTCTGGAAACACCATATATTTT. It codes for CASSLGYSGNTIYF.

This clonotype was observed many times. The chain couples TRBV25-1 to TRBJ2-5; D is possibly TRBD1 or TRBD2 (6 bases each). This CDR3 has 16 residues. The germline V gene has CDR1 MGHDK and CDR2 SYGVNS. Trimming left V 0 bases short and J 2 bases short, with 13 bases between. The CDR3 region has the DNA TGTGCCAGCAGTGAATACAAGGGGGGCTCTCAAGAGACCCAGTACTTC. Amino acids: CASSEYKGGSQETQYF.

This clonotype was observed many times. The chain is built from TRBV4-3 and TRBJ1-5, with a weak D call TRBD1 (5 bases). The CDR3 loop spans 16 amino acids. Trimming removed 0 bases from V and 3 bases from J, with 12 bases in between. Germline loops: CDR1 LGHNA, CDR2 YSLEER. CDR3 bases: TGCGCCAGCAGCCAAGATTGGGGCCGAGTCAATCAGCCCCAGCATTTT. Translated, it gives CASSQDWGRVNQPQHF.

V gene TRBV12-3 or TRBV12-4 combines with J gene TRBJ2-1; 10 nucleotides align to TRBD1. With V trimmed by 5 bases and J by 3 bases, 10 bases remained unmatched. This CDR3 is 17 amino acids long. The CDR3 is CASSENDRGPLYNEQFF. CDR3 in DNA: TGTGCCAGCAGTGAAAATGACAGGGGGCCCCTCTACAATGAGCAGTTCTTC.

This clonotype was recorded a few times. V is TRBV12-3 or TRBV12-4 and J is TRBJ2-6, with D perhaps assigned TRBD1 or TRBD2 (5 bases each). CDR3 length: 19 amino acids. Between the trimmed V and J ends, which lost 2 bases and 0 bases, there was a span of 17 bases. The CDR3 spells CASSLRPFFGGSGANVLTF. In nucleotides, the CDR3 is TGTGCCAGCAGTTTAAGGCCTTTTTTTGGGGGCTCTGGGGCCAACGTCCTGACTTTC.

This chain's CDR3 is CASSLNIGPNTGELFF. In DNA, the CDR3 is TGTGCCAGCAGCCTAAACATTGGACCAAACACCGGGGAGCTGTTTTTT. The chain employs TRBV7-8 and TRBJ2-2; D not resolved. The length of the CDR3 is 16 residues. CDR1 and CDR2 from the germline V gene are SGHVS and FQNEAQ. V lost 5 bases to trimming and J lost 2 bases, with 15 bases between them.

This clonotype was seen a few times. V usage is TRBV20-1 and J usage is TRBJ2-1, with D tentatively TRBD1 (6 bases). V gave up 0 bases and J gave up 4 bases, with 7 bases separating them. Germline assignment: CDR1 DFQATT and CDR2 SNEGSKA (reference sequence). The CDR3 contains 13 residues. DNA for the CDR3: TGCAGTGCTAGAGAGAGGGGGTACAATGAGCAGTTCTTC. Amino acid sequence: CSARERGYNEQFF.

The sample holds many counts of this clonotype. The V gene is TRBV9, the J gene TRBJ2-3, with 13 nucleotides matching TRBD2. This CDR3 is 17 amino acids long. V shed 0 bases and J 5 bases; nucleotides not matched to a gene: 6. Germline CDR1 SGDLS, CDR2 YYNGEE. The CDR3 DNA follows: TGTGCCAGCAGCGTAGGAAAGACTAGCGGGGGGAGAGATACGCAGTATTTT. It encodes CASSVGKTSGGRDTQYF.